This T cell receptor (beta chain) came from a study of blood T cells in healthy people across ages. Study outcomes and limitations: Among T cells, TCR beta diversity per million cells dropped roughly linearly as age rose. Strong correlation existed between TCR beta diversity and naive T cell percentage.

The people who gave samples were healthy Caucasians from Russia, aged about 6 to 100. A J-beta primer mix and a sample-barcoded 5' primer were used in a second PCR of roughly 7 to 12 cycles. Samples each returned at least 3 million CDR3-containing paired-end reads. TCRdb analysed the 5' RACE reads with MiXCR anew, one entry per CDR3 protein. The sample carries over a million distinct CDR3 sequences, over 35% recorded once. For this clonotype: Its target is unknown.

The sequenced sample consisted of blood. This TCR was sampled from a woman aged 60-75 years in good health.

The CDR3 DNA is TGTGCCAGCGGGCTGAACCGCGAGCAGTTCTTC. Its translation is CASGLNREQFF. This chain uses TRBV13 with TRBJ2-1; D remains ambiguous. Per the germline V gene, CDR1 is PRHDT and CDR2 is FYEKMQ (reference sequence). The CDR3 extends over 11 amino acids. Trimming shortened V by 8 bases and J by 10 bases, and 12 bases separated the two germline ends.